This T cell receptor beta chain was observed in a study of Ad26.COV2.S vaccination and SARS-CoV-2 variants (dated by TCRdb to about 2021). Concerning the study at large: Donors in the vaccine arm were drawn from COV1001, a phase I-IIa trial of Ad26.COV2.S in healthy adults that was multicentre, randomized, double-blind and placebo-controlled. Participants in the trial were split at random into five groups of five each, receiving low-dose or high-dose Ad26.COV2.S once or twice, or else placebo on both occasions. Sequencing of the TCRbeta repertoire served to evaluate the specificity and breadth of SARS-CoV-2-reactive T cell receptors following Ad26.COV2.S vaccination. Investigators did not know the trial group allocation while performing experiments and assessing outcomes. A total of some 30 samples were included in the TCR-sequenced set, comprising around 20 Ad26.COV2.S vaccine recipients, 5 placebo recipients and 8 SARS-CoV-2 convalescent individuals. Ad26.COV2.S was administered intramuscularly at 5 x 10^10 or 1 x 10^11 viral particles, either as a single shot or as two shots given 56 days apart. Beyond this particular receptor, the publication reports: Non-spike TCR breadth was comparable between vaccine and placebo recipients, consistent with the vaccine containing only spike. It was noted by the authors that total T cell responses may have been underestimated by the TCR breadth and depth analyses. The study was not powered for comparison of responses between vaccine doses or regimens. Substantial breadth of spike-specific CD8+ and CD4+ T cell responses was reported after vaccination. Ad26.COV2.S recipients had higher spike-specific TCR breadth than placebo recipients (P = 0.0014).

For this clone: Its antigen is currently not known. No per-base quality is available; no much larger clone lies one base away.

The immunoSEQ Assay was the method used to sequence TCRbeta CDR3 regions. After extraction, genomic DNA underwent amplification by bias-controlled multiplex PCR, followed by high-throughput sequencing. Regarding the original processing steps: To quantify the absolute abundance of every unique TCRbeta CDR3 region, sequences were collapsed and filtered. Usable DNA was measured by amplifying reference genes present in all nucleated cells, and TCRbeta template counts were normalized to that usable DNA to estimate T cell fraction. Repertoire TCRs were annotated as SARS-CoV-2-specific by exact matching of V gene, CDR3 amino acid sequence and J gene to a known reactive TCR set. The reference SARS-CoV-2 TCR set was obtained from MIRA and was filtered for enrichment in COVID-19-positive ImmuneCODE repertoires, whereby public or cross-reactive TCRs were removed. Drawing on the MIRA antigens, annotated TCRs were analysed further at the level of specific ORF or position within ORF. Depth was the summed frequency of annotated unique rearrangements, while breadth was defined as annotated unique rearrangements over total unique productive rearrangements. Two-sided Wilcoxon rank-sum tests were applied when comparing TCR breadth between groups. TCRdb re-hosts the immuneACCESS table, in-frame sequences only. Its copies lack some clones; in the studies checked, an unresolved V gene accounts for under half of them, and the cause for the rest is not known. D and trimming were read from the DNA, whereas the V and J calls and clone size are those reported in that table. Counted in this sample were 350,000 to 550,000 clones; 89% of them appeared once. Roughly 2.5% of the sample goes to the ten largest clones.

Sample treatment or condition, as interpreted from the label and publication: 15 to 20 received Ad26.COV2.S at low or high dose, single or two shots; about 5 received placebo; per-sample allocation not given. For vaccine and placebo recipients, the sequenced repertoires came from samples collected on day 63 after the first injection. Cohort 1b enrolled around 23 adults aged 18-55 years at a single site in Boston, USA, between 29 July and 7 August 2020. Ad26.COV2.S was a replication-incompetent adenovirus type 26 vector expressing a prefusion-stabilized SARS-CoV-2 spike protein from the original Wuhan strain. The CDR1 and CDR2 encoded by the germline V gene are SGHRS and YFSETQ. The CDR3 has 15 amino acids, counting the end cysteine and phenylalanine. Only the CDR3 portion is preserved as DNA: 45 bases, with reading frame beginning at the first base. Relative to germline, V is 4 bases shorter and J is 6 bases shorter, with 17 bases between their ends.

The clonotype originates from a person between 18 and 59 years old who received the Ad26.COV2.S COVID-19 vaccine or a placebo. The V and J genes are TRBV5-1 and TRBJ2-1; the D gene is not confidently resolved. Sequencing used peripheral blood, obtained in a trial of Ad26.COV2.S vaccine versus placebo. The DNA reads TGCGCCAGCAGCCTCGTACCTATTAGTACCAATGAGCAGTTCTTC. Translated, it reads CASSLVPISTNEQFF.